Below, 13 T cell receptor beta chains from the same sample are listed, as sequenced in a study of T cells in Graves' hyperthyroidism and ophthalmopathy. From RNA transcripts, TCR beta CDR3 regions were amplified. First-round RT-PCR with HTBI primers amplified the TCR CDR3 region. Each CDR3 protein gets one entry after TCRdb re-called the multiplex PCR reads with MiXCR. Seen here are fewer than 350,000 distinct CDR3 sequences, less than 20% observed once, and the top ten hold about 16%. The source material was blood. Receptors originate from a woman in her thirties or forties with Graves' ophthalmopathy.

J is TRBJ1-5 and V is TRBV6-1; 9 bases align to TRBD1. With 8 bases clipped from V and 9 bases from J, the junction kept 17 bases outside the gene matches. Germline CDR1 is MNHNS and CDR2 is SASEGT. CDR3 length: 16 amino acids. The CDR3 DNA reads TGTGCCAGCGCCCGACATTCGACAGGGGGAGAGGTGCCCCAGCATTTT. Amino acids: CASARHSTGGEVPQHF.

This clonotype was found many times. CDR3 sequence (DNA): TGTGCCAGTAGTAGAGGGGGTCTGGGAACTGAAGCTTTCTTT. It is translated as CASSRGGLGTEAFF. This chain links TRBV19 with TRBJ1-1; possible D gene TRBD1, 6 bases. Germline V gene data show CDR1 as LNHDA and CDR2 as SQIVND (reference sequence). The germline V and J ends were trimmed by 4 bases and 5 bases, with 14 bases remaining between them. CDR3 length: 14 amino acids.

This clonotype appeared many times. The chain links TRBV20-1 to TRBJ1-1; D possibly corresponds to TRBD1 (5 bases). The CDR3 runs to 11 residues. Trimming pared 3 bases from V and 8 bases from J, leaving 10 bases between. The germline gives CDR1 DFQATT, CDR2 SNEGSKA (reference sequence). In DNA, the CDR3 is TGCAGTGCTAGGTCAGGGACGGAAGCTTTCTTT. Translated, it gives CSARSGTEAFF.

The chain joins TRBV12-3 or TRBV12-4 to TRBJ2-7, with TRBD2 matching over 10 bases. Unmatched junction bases numbered 10, after V lost 7 bases and J lost 7 bases. The CDR3 extends over 14 amino acids. CDR3 sequence: CASTTSGTTGEQYF. In DNA, the CDR3 is TGTGCCAGCACCACTAGCGGGACGACGGGTGAGCAGTACTTC.

This clonotype showed up many times. This rearrangement joins TRBV6-2 or TRBV6-3 to TRBJ2-2, with unresolved D. V lost 6 bases and J 7 bases, leaving 15 bases between the germline ends. The length of the CDR3 is 14 residues. Germline CDR1 is MNHEY and CDR2 is SVGEGT. CDR3 sequence reads: CASRNYHGVGELFF. The CDR3 DNA reads TGTGCCAGCAGAAACTATCATGGGGTCGGGGAGCTGTTTTTT.

This clonotype has at least ten counts. The gene calls are TRBV11-2 and TRBJ2-7, with D perhaps matching TRBD2 (6 bases). This CDR3 has 14 amino acids. CDR1 SGHAT and CDR2 FQNNGV come from the germline V gene. V was clipped by 5 bases and J by 6 bases, with 17 bases between them. The CDR3 bases are TGTGCCAGCAGCCTAACGACTAGATCCCGCGAGCAGTACTTC. Its protein is CASSLTTRSREQYF.

This clonotype was recorded many times. This rearrangement joins TRBV11-2 to TRBJ2-5; D gene unclear. This CDR3 has 15 residues. Germline CDR1 is SGHAT and CDR2 is FQNNGV. Trimming took off 1 base at V and 2 bases at J, with 11 bases between the two ends. The CDR3 reads CASSLVSGVQETQYF. CDR3 DNA: TGTGCCAGCAGCTTAGTTTCAGGAGTGCAAGAGACCCAGTACTTC.

J is TRBJ1-1 and V is TRBV7-2, with 9 nucleotides matching TRBD1. In germline, CDR1 is SGHTA, CDR2 FQGNSA. CDR3 length: 15 amino acids. J lost 7 bases, V lost 3 bases, and 9 bases had no gene match. The CDR3 here is CASSLGTGGVSEAFF. CDR3 nucleotides: TGTGCCAGCAGCTTGGGCACAGGGGGCGTCAGTGAAGCTTTCTTT.

In its sample, this clonotype was seen many times. The chain joins TRBV9 to TRBJ1-1; D possibly corresponds to TRBD1 (5 bases). Germline V lookup: CDR1 SGDLS, CDR2 YYNGEE. The V gene lost 3 bases and the J gene lost 0 bases, with 18 bases spanning the gap. The CDR3 contains 17 residues. CDR3 amino acids: CASSDTAGRGLNTEAFF. CDR3 nucleotide sequence: TGTGCCAGCAGCGACACGGCAGGGAGGGGATTGAACACTGAAGCTTTCTTT. The full variable domain, in which reference TRBV9 and TRBJ1-1 provide the parts outside the CDR3, is DSGVTQTPKHLITATGQRVTLRCSPRSGDLSVYWYQQSLDQGLQFLIQYYNGEERAKGNILERFSAQQFPDLHSELNLSSLELGDSALYFCASSDTAGRGLNTEAFFGQGTRLTVV.

In this sample, this clonotype turned up many times. The chain couples TRBV6-1 to TRBJ1-5; no reliable D call. CDR1 and CDR2 from the germline V gene are MNHNS and SASEGT. Trimming took 2 bases from V and 2 from J, leaving 13 bases between them. This CDR3 contains 16 residues. CDR3 DNA: TGTGCCAGCAGTGAACAAGGGAGGGCGCGCAATCAGCCCCAGCATTTT. Protein sequence: CASSEQGRARNQPQHF.

This clonotype occurred many times. This chain links TRBV6-4 with TRBJ2-7; possibly TRBD1 or TRBD2 for D (6 bases each). The CDR3 spans 13 residues. The germline gives CDR1 MRHNA, CDR2 SNTAGT. The germline V and J ends were trimmed by 2 bases and 8 bases, with 13 bases remaining between them. The CDR3 DNA follows: TGTGCCAGCAGTGACCGCTTCGGGGGCCAGCAGTACTTC. Amino acids: CASSDRFGGQQYF.

The genes are TRBV20-1 and TRBJ2-1; the D call may be TRBD1 or TRBD2 (6 bases each). CDR1 is DFQATT and CDR2 is SNEGSKA in the germline V gene (reference sequence). This CDR3 contains 16 residues. Trimming took 6 bases from V and 4 from J, leaving 22 bases between them. The CDR3 loop reads CSATGTFPNPYNEQFF. The CDR3 DNA sequence: TGCAGTGCCACAGGGACTTTCCCTAACCCTTACAATGAGCAGTTCTTC.

The table lists this clonotype with many counts. V gene TRBV12-5 combines with J gene TRBJ2-7; maybe TRBD1 (6 bases). Between the trimmed V and J ends, which lost 6 bases and 3 bases, there was a span of 21 bases. Germline CDR1 LGHNT, CDR2 FRNRAP. The CDR3 runs to 16 residues. Here the CDR3 reads CASGTRGQPRIYEQYF. The CDR3 DNA reads TGTGCTAGTGGAACACGAGGACAGCCGAGAATCTACGAGCAGTACTTC.